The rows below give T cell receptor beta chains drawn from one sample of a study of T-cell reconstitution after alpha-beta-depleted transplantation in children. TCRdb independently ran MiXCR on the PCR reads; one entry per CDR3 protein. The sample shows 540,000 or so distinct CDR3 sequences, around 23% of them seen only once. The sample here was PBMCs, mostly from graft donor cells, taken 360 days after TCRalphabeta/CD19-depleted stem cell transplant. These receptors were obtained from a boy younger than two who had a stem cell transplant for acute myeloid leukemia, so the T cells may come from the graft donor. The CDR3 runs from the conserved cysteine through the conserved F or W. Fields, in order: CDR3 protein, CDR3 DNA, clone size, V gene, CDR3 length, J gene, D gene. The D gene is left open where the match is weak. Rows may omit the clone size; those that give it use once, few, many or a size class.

CASSRSTDGGSYEQYF,TGTGCCAGCAGCAGATCGACGGACGGGGGTTCCTACGAGCAGTACTTC,few,TRBV5-5,16,TRBJ2-7,-
CSVETGTEAFF,TGCAGCGTTGAAACAGGGACTGAAGCTTTCTTT,-,TRBV29-1,11,TRBJ1-1,-
CARNSGGGTDTQYF,TGCGCCAGGAACAGCGGGGGGGGCACAGATACGCAGTATTTT,-,TRBV5-1,14,TRBJ2-3,TRBD2
CASSFSDRVADTQYF,TGTGCCAGCAGTTTCTCGGACAGGGTCGCAGATACGCAGTATTTT,few,TRBV12-3/TRBV12-4,15,TRBJ2-3,TRBD1
CASSLDGRGAATEAFF,TGCGCCAGCAGCTTGGATGGCAGGGGAGCGGCCACTGAAGCTTTCTTT,-,TRBV5-1,16,TRBJ1-1,-
CASSLDGDFGNTIYF,TGTGCCAGCAGCCTGGACGGTGACTTTGGAAACACCATATATTTT,-,TRBV13,15,TRBJ1-3,-
CATTRGERNTGELFF,TGTGCCACCACTAGGGGGGAGCGGAACACCGGGGAGCTGTTTTTT,-,TRBV6-1,15,TRBJ2-2,-
CASSHSSIPGLGSSYNEQFF,TGTGCCAGCAGCCACAGCTCTATTCCGGGTTTGGGGAGCTCCTACAATGAGCAGTTCTTC,many,TRBV11-3,20,TRBJ2-1,-
CASSFGGEAFF,TGCGCCAGCAGCTTTGGTGGTGAAGCTTTCTTT,many,TRBV12-3/TRBV12-4,11,TRBJ1-1,-
CASSLRTGILNTEAFF,TGTGCCAGCAGTTTGCGGACAGGGATATTGAACACTGAAGCTTTCTTT,-,TRBV12-3/TRBV12-4,16,TRBJ1-1,TRBD1
CSAPRTSGGIYEQYF,TGCAGTGCTCCTCGGACTAGCGGGGGGATATACGAGCAGTACTTC,many,TRBV20-1,15,TRBJ2-7,TRBD2
CASSSGPLEQFF,TGTGCCAGCAGTTCCGGGCCCTTGGAGCAGTTCTTC,few,TRBV6-5,12,TRBJ2-1,-
CSVGMSSPLHF,TGCAGCGTTGGAATGAGTTCACCCCTCCACTTT,many,TRBV29-1,11,TRBJ1-6,-
CASSWGQVGGEQFF,TGCGCCAGCAGCTGGGGACAGGTCGGGGGTGAGCAGTTCTTC,many,TRBV5-1,14,TRBJ2-1,TRBD1
CSARYLKAFF,TGCAGTGCTAGGTACCTTAAAGCTTTCTTT,few,TRBV20-1,10,TRBJ1-1,-
CASSLVGTHGANVLTF,TGTGCCAGCAGCTTAGTCGGGACCCACGGGGCCAACGTCCTGACTTTC,few,TRBV7-2,16,TRBJ2-6,-
CSARETGTGREQYF,TGCAGTGCTAGAGAGACCGGGACAGGGCGGGAGCAGTACTTC,-,TRBV20-1,14,TRBJ2-7,TRBD1
CASSPPSSDTQYF,TGTGCCAGCTCACCACCCTCATCAGATACGCAGTATTTT,few,TRBV18,13,TRBJ2-3,-
CSANGGEVTDTQYF,TGCAGTGCTAATGGGGGGGAAGTGACAGATACGCAGTATTTT,-,TRBV20-1,14,TRBJ2-3,TRBD2
CSAKGGGAYNEQFF,TGCAGTGCTAAGGGCGGCGGGGCGTACAATGAGCAGTTCTTC,many,TRBV20-1,14,TRBJ2-1,-
CAIRGTTGRSYNEQFF,TGTGCCATCAGGGGAACGACAGGGAGGTCCTACAATGAGCAGTTCTTC,many,TRBV10-3,16,TRBJ2-1,-
CASSLGTRVETQYF,TGTGCCAGCAGCTTAGGGACTAGGGTAGAGACCCAGTACTTC,-,TRBV7-7,14,TRBJ2-5,TRBD2
CSARKAGTRGDTQYF,TGCAGTGCTAGAAAGGCGGGGACCCGCGGGGATACGCAGTATTTT,many,TRBV20-1,15,TRBJ2-3,-
CASSLTGDGANIQYF,TGTGCCAGCAGCTTAACCGGGGACGGAGCAAACATTCAGTACTTC,few,TRBV5-5,15,TRBJ2-4,-
CSAPLAGGPAFTDTQYF,TGCAGCGCCCCTCTAGCGGGGGGCCCCGCCTTCACAGATACGCAGTATTTT,-,TRBV20-1,17,TRBJ2-3,TRBD2
CASSSGGDGTQPQHF,TGTGCCAGCAGTTCGGGGGGGGATGGCACTCAGCCCCAGCATTTT,-,TRBV28,15,TRBJ1-5,-
CASSLLGTANTGELFF,TGTGCCAGCAGCTTATTAGGGACAGCGAACACCGGGGAGCTGTTTTTT,many,TRBV11-2,16,TRBJ2-2,TRBD1